This entry lists 2 T cell receptor beta chains sequenced from one sample in a study of blood T cell repertoires in COVID-19. Assay used: immunoSEQ multiplex PCR; TCRdb lists only in-frame clones, some missing. The sample consists of fewer than 350,000 clones, around 85% of them appearing once. Sequencing used PBMCs or T cells enriched from blood (not recorded which). The receptor set was obtained from a woman between 25 and 40 years old who had been exposed to COVID-19.

This clone was seen only a few times. The CDR3: CASSSPRTRQYF. Here the CDR3 DNA reads TGTGCCAGCAGCTCCCCTCGGACACGGCAGTACTTC. The chain is built from TRBV7-8 and TRBJ2-7; TRBD1 is a possible D gene (5 bases). Germline lookup yields CDR1 SGHVS and CDR2 FQNEAQ. V lost 4 bases, J lost 9 bases, and 13 bases lay in between. The CDR3 has 12 residues.

This clone came up once. The chain couples TRBV6-2 or TRBV6-3 to TRBJ2-7, with no clear D. Per germline, CDR1 MNHEY and CDR2 SVGEGT. The CDR3 is 12 residues long. V lost 4 bases and J 4 bases, leaving 8 bases between the germline ends. The CDR3 is CASSSLKYEQYF. CDR3 sequence (DNA): TGTGCCAGCAGTTCACTGAAATACGAGCAGTACTTC.